A selection of T cell receptor beta chains follows, all from one sample in a study of tumor-infiltrating lymphocytes in primary liver carcinoma. TCRdb fed the multiplex PCR reads into MiXCR, producing one record per CDR3 protein. The sample carries around 70,000 distinct CDR3 sequences, roughly 69% recorded once. Sample: liver tumor tissue from sampling region 4. These receptors were obtained from a man between 40 and 49 years old with primary liver carcinoma and hepatitis B virus infection. Both conserved end residues are part of each CDR3. The D gene is left open where the match is weak. Clone size, where shown, is once, few, many, or a class for clones that have expanded.

size: many
J: TRBJ2-3
V: TRBV6-1
D: TRBD2
DNA: TGTGCCAGCAGTGAACAGATAGCGGGGCAAGATACGCAGTATTTT
CDR3: CASSEQIAGQDTQYF

size: -
J: TRBJ2-2
V: TRBV6-1
D: TRBD1
DNA: TGTGACATCAAGACAGGGAGCGACACCGGGGAGCTGTTTTTT
CDR3: CDIKTGSDTGELFF

size: -
J: TRBJ2-1
V: TRBV6-1
D: -
DNA: TGTGCCAGTCTTAGGCCCTCGCACAATGAGCTGTTCTTC
CDR3: CASLRPSHNELFF

size: many
J: TRBJ1-6
V: TRBV28
D: TRBD1
DNA: TGTGCCAGCAGTCTCCGGACAGGGGGCATAGATTCACCCCTCCACTTT
CDR3: CASSLRTGGIDSPLHF

size: few
J: TRBJ1-6
V: TRBV11-2
D: -
DNA: TGTGTCAGCAGCCCAGCAACGGCGAATTCACCCCTCCATTTT
CDR3: CVSSPATANSPLHF

size: -
J: TRBJ2-7
V: TRBV14
D: -
DNA: TGTGCCTGCAGCCAAGATGGAGCGAAGCAGTACTTC
CDR3: CACSQDGAKQYF

size: -
J: TRBJ2-7
V: TRBV11-2
D: -
DNA: TGTGCCAGCAGCCTAACTGACACTGCCTACGAGCAGCAGTTC
CDR3: CASSLTDTAYEQQF

size: -
J: TRBJ2-3
V: TRBV11-1
D: TRBD2
DNA: TGTGCCAGCAACCTCGGGACTAGTACTCAAACAGATACGCAGTATTTT
CDR3: CASNLGTSTQTDTQYF

size: -
J: TRBJ2-3
V: TRBV4-2
D: -
DNA: TGTGGGAGCAGCCAAGATACGGGAAGCACAGATACGCAGTATTTT
CDR3: CGSSQDTGSTDTQYF

size: -
J: TRBJ2-3
V: TRBV11-2
D: TRBD1
DNA: TGTGCCAGCGTCGAACGGGACAGGCACACAGATACGAAGTATTTT
CDR3: CASVERDRHTDTKYF

size: -
J: TRBJ2-1
V: TRBV6-5
D: TRBD2
DNA: TGTGCCAGCAGTTACATAGGGACTAGCAGGGAGCAGTTCTTC
CDR3: CASSYIGTSREQFF

size: many
J: TRBJ2-1
V: TRBV5-5
D: TRBD2
DNA: TGTGCCAGCAGCTTGACTAGCGGGAGTAAACCCCCCTACAATGAGCAGTTCTTC
CDR3: CASSLTSGSKPPYNEQFF

size: -
J: TRBJ2-7
V: TRBV14
D: -
DNA: TGTGCCAACAGCCAAGATCGGGTCAGAACCTACGAGCAGTACTTT
CDR3: CANSQDRVRTYEQYF

size: -
J: TRBJ2-1
V: TRBV20-1
D: -
DNA: TGCAGTGCTAGGGTTGGAGGATACAATGAGCAGTTCTTC
CDR3: CSARVGGYNEQFF

size: few
J: TRBJ2-7
V: TRBV4-1
D: TRBD2
DNA: TGCGCCAGCAGCCAAGATCCCCCCTCGACTAGCGGTAGAAGCGAGCGGTACTTC
CDR3: CASSQDPPSTSGRSERYF

size: -
J: TRBJ2-3
V: TRBV11-2
D: -
DNA: TGTGCCTGCAGCTCGCTAGCAGAGGATACGCAGTATTTT
CDR3: CACSSLAEDTQYF

size: medium-sized
J: TRBJ2-7
V: TRBV29-1
D: -
DNA: TGCAGCGTTGAGGGAGACGGCTCCTACGAGCAGTACTTC
CDR3: CSVEGDGSYEQYF

size: many
J: TRBJ2-7
V: TRBV12-3/TRBV12-4
D: TRBD2
DNA: TGTGCCAGCAGGAGTACTAGCGGCTCCTACGAGCAGTACTTC
CDR3: CASRSTSGSYEQYF

size: few
J: TRBJ1-1
V: TRBV2
D: -
DNA: TGTGCCAGCACCCCAATATTAGGGATAGCTTTCTTT
CDR3: CASTPILGIAFF

size: -
J: TRBJ2-5
V: TRBV6-5
D: TRBD2
DNA: TGTGCCAGCACTAGACTAGCGGAACACTTTGAGACCCAGCACTTC
CDR3: CASTRLAEHFETQHF

size: once
J: TRBJ2-7
V: TRBV29-1
D: -
DNA: TGCAGCGTCCAAGGGGGCGGGGACGAGAAGTACTTC
CDR3: CSVQGGGDEKYF

size: -
J: TRBJ2-6
V: TRBV6-5
D: TRBD1
DNA: TGTGCTAGCAGTCTTTGGACAGGGATGAAAGCTGGGGCAAAAGTCCTGACTTTC
CDR3: CASSLWTGMKAGAKVLTF

size: many
J: TRBJ1-6
V: TRBV6-5
D: TRBD1
DNA: TGTGCCAGCAGTTACTCGGGGCTACAGGGGGCGAGAAATTCACCCCTCCACTTT
CDR3: CASSYSGLQGARNSPLHF

size: -
J: TRBJ2-5
V: TRBV9
D: -
DNA: TGTGCCAGCAGCTTCGGGGAGACCCAGTACTTC
CDR3: CASSFGETQYF

size: many
J: TRBJ2-1
V: TRBV12-3/TRBV12-4
D: -
DNA: TGTGCCAGCAGTCTCTGGAGCCTGGGCAGGACCAATGAGCAGTTCTTC
CDR3: CASSLWSLGRTNEQFF

size: -
J: TRBJ2-1
V: TRBV11-2
D: TRBD2
DNA: TGCGCCAGCAGCTGTATACTAGCGGGAGGGCCGGATGAGCAGTTCTTC
CDR3: CASSCILAGGPDEQFF

size: -
J: TRBJ2-5
V: TRBV29-1
D: -
DNA: TGTGGCGTTGAAGATCGGCATGGGGCGGAGACCCAGTACTTC
CDR3: CGVEDRHGAETQYF

size: few
J: TRBJ2-7
V: TRBV6-5
D: -
DNA: TGTGTCAGCAGGGGTCCCTACGACCAGTACTTC
CDR3: CVSRGPYDQYF

size: -
J: TRBJ2-7
V: TRBV5-1
D: -
DNA: TGCGTCAGTACCCAATCACCGACAGCCTCCTACGAGCAATACTTC
CDR3: CVSTQSPTASYEQYF

size: -
J: TRBJ2-5
V: TRBV12-5
D: -
DNA: TGTGTTAGTGGTTTGGCCGGGGGGACCCAGTACTTC
CDR3: CVSGLAGGTQYF

size: -
J: TRBJ2-7
V: TRBV11-2
D: TRBD2
DNA: TGTGCCAGCAGCTTATCCGCTGGACTAGCGGGAGGGGGGTACGAACAGTGCTTC
CDR3: CASSLSAGLAGGGYEQCF

size: -
J: TRBJ1-5
V: TRBV7-8
D: -
DNA: TGTGCCAGCAGCTTAGTGACGATGCTATCGAATCAGCCCCAGCATTTT
CDR3: CASSLVTMLSNQPQHF

size: -
J: TRBJ2-1
V: TRBV10-2
D: -
DNA: TGCGCCAGCAGTGAGCTTCTGGGGCGGAAGAGAAGGGGGAGCCCCTACAATGAGCAGTTCTTC
CDR3: CASSELLGRKRRGSPYNEQFF

size: -
J: TRBJ2-3
V: TRBV6-6
D: TRBD2
DNA: TGTGCCAGCAGCCCCGAACTAGCGGGAGTTAGCACAGATACGCAGTATTTT
CDR3: CASSPELAGVSTDTQYF

size: -
J: TRBJ2-1
V: TRBV5-5
D: -
DNA: TGTGTCAGCAACTCAGCAGGGGCCAAGCAGTTCTTC
CDR3: CVSNSAGAKQFF

size: -
J: TRBJ2-1
V: TRBV7-9
D: -
DNA: TGTGCCAGCATGGGGTGGCAGAGCGGAGACAATGAGCAGTTCTTC
CDR3: CASMGWQSGDNEQFF

size: many
J: TRBJ2-5
V: TRBV6-5
D: -
DNA: TGTGCCAGCAGACGGCAACAAGAGACCCAGTACTTC
CDR3: CASRRQQETQYF

size: -
J: TRBJ2-2
V: TRBV11-2
D: TRBD1
DNA: TGTGGCAGCAGCTTTGGTCGGGACAGGGTCGGCACCCGGGAGCTGTTTTTT
CDR3: CGSSFGRDRVGTRELFF

size: many
J: TRBJ1-1
V: TRBV10-1
D: -
DNA: TGCGCCAGCAGACAGGCTCAGGGTCTCAACACTGAAGCTTTCTTT
CDR3: CASRQAQGLNTEAFF

size: once
J: TRBJ2-7
V: TRBV29-1
D: TRBD1
DNA: TGCAGCGTTGAATGGACAGGTGTGTACGAACAGTACTTC
CDR3: CSVEWTGVYEQYF

size: -
J: TRBJ2-7
V: TRBV10-3
D: TRBD2
DNA: TGTACCATCAGTGTTAGCGGGACGTCCTACGAGCAGTACTTC
CDR3: CTISVSGTSYEQYF

size: many
J: TRBJ2-7
V: TRBV6-1
D: -
DNA: TGTGCCAGCAGTGAAGCGTCACTCTCCTACGAGCAGTACTTC
CDR3: CASSEASLSYEQYF

size: -
J: TRBJ2-4
V: TRBV20-1
D: TRBD2
DNA: TGCAGCGGGACTACCCTGTATGTCAAAAACATTCAGTACTTC
CDR3: CSGTTLYVKNIQYF

size: once
J: TRBJ1-3
V: TRBV4-2
D: -
DNA: TGTGCCAACAGCCAAGAGGACAGAGCCGGAAACACCATATACTTT
CDR3: CANSQEDRAGNTIYF

size: -
J: TRBJ1-4
V: TRBV28
D: -
DNA: TGTGCCAGCAGTCCCTCAGCACTCGCAACTAATGAAAAACTGTTTTTT
CDR3: CASSPSALATNEKLFF

size: -
J: TRBJ2-1
V: TRBV11-2
D: -
DNA: TGTGCCAGCGTACTAGGGGCCCTCCGGGGACATGAGCGGTTTTTC
CDR3: CASVLGALRGHERFF

size: -
J: TRBJ1-5
V: TRBV6-1
D: -
DNA: TGTGCCTGCAGTGAAGCGACAGCGAGGAGTCAGCCCCAGCATTTT
CDR3: CACSEATARSQPQHF

size: many
J: TRBJ1-5
V: TRBV6-1
D: -
DNA: TGTGCCAGCTGCGATACAGGTGATGTCCCCCAGCATTTT
CDR3: CASCDTGDVPQHF

size: -
J: TRBJ2-5
V: TRBV12-3/TRBV12-4
D: -
DNA: TGTGCCAACAGTTTAGGGCAGACTCAAGAGACCCAATACTTC
CDR3: CANSLGQTQETQYF

size: -
J: TRBJ2-1
V: TRBV6-6
D: TRBD2
DNA: TGTGCCAACAGTTACTCCACTATAGCGGGAAGGGCCTACAATGAGCAGTTCTTC
CDR3: CANSYSTIAGRAYNEQFF

size: -
J: TRBJ2-1
V: TRBV12-3/TRBV12-4
D: TRBD2
DNA: TGTGCCAGCAGCACGACTAGCGGAAGTGAGGAGCAGTTCTTC
CDR3: CASSTTSGSEEQFF

size: -
J: TRBJ2-1
V: TRBV5-5
D: TRBD2
DNA: TGTGCCAGCAGCTGGGTCCCCCTAGCGGCGACGAAGGATGAGCAGTTCTTC
CDR3: CASSWVPLAATKDEQFF

size: -
J: TRBJ2-7
V: TRBV12-3/TRBV12-4
D: -
DNA: TGTGCCAGCAGTATGTGGGCTGTCGAGCAGTACTTC
CDR3: CASSMWAVEQYF

size: -
J: TRBJ1-2
V: TRBV6-5
D: -
DNA: TGTGCCAGCACTTATTCACCACTTTCCAACTATGGCTACACTTTC
CDR3: CASTYSPLSNYGYTF

size: -
J: TRBJ2-1
V: TRBV28
D: TRBD2
DNA: TGTGTCAGCAGTCCCGGGACTAGTAGGAACAATGAGCAGTTCTTC
CDR3: CVSSPGTSRNNEQFF

size: -
J: TRBJ2-3
V: TRBV12-3/TRBV12-4
D: TRBD1
DNA: TGTGTCAGCAGTTTCACAGGGGGCGGGGATCAGCCCCAGTATTTT
CDR3: CVSSFTGGGDQPQYF

size: -
J: TRBJ1-1
V: TRBV28
D: -
DNA: TGTGCCAGCAGTCCCCCCGGATCAAAGAACACTGAAGCTTTCTTT
CDR3: CASSPPGSKNTEAFF

size: -
J: TRBJ1-1
V: TRBV12-5
D: -
DNA: TGTGCTAGTGGTCCTGGTGGACGCGAAGCTTTATTT
CDR3: CASGPGGREALF

size: once
J: TRBJ2-1
V: TRBV29-1
D: TRBD2
DNA: TGCAGCGTTGAAGAGACGACTAGCGGGAAAGTTACAGAGACCCAGTTCTTC
CDR3: CSVEETTSGKVTETQFF

size: -
J: TRBJ2-3
V: TRBV6-1
D: TRBD2
DNA: TGTGCCAGCAGTGAACTTGCGGGAGACACAGATACGCAGTATTTC
CDR3: CASSELAGDTDTQYF